The 17 T cell receptor beta chains below all came from one sample that was sequenced in a study of Graves' ophthalmopathy and Graves' hyperthyroidism. The authors amplified TCR beta CDR3 regions from RNA transcripts. Following a first-round RT-PCR that used HTBI primers, a second-round multiplex PCR was carried out. TCRdb recomputed calls from the multiplex PCR reads with MiXCR, one row per CDR3 protein. Of over a million distinct CDR3 sequences listed, less than 45% are singletons. Input material: peripheral blood or thyroid tissue (not recorded which). These receptors came from an adult man with Graves' hyperthyroidism.

The V call is TRBV10-3, the J call TRBJ1-6; 8 bases align to TRBD1. Trimming cost V 10 bases and J 9 bases; bases outside gene matches: 14. CDR3 length equals 15 residues. Germline loops: CDR1 ENHRY, CDR2 SYGVKD. In DNA, the CDR3 is TGTGCCAGCAGCATCGGGACAGGTGGGGCTTCACCCCTCCACTTT. Its translation: CASSIGTGGASPLHF.

In this sample, this clonotype turned up many times. The chain joins TRBV10-3 to TRBJ1-1; 7 bases align to TRBD1. The CDR3 extends over 16 amino acids. Trimming cost V 1 base and J 0 bases; bases outside gene matches: 5. Germline V gene lookup returns CDR1 ENHRY and CDR2 SYGVKD. As DNA, the CDR3 is TGTGCCATCAGTGAGTGGGGAGGGGGCTTGAACACTGAAGCTTTCTTT. This encodes CAISEWGGGLNTEAFF.

This clonotype has only one observation. The rearrangement uses TRBV25-1 and TRBJ1-2; D remains unclear. This CDR3 spans 12 amino acids. From germline, CDR1 is MGHDK and CDR2 SYGVNS. Trimming removed 8 bases at V and 6 bases at J, with 13 bases between. For the CDR3, the DNA is TGTGCCAGCCAACATCAGAGGGATGGCTACACCTTC. Its protein is CASQHQRDGYTF.

The chain recombines TRBV4-3 with TRBJ2-2, with D uncertain. Trimming left V 0 bases short and J 5 bases short, with 10 bases between. CDR1 is LGHNA, CDR2 YSLEER, per germline. The CDR3 has 15 residues. In DNA form, the CDR3 reads TGCGCCAGCAGCCAAGAGCGACCAGAGACCGGGGAGCTGTTTTTT. Translation gives CASSQERPETGELFF.

Notes on this clonotype: The junction shows a germline mismatch at one end, possibly a read error. V is TRBV10-2 and J is TRBJ1-5; possible D gene TRBD1, 5 bases. The CDR3 is 14 residues long. The germline V gene encodes CDR1 WSHSY and CDR2 SAAADI. Here the CDR3 DNA reads TGTGCCAGCAGAAAACAGGAAACGGAGCAGCCCCAGCATTTT. Its translation: CASRKQETEQPQHF.

At least ten counts were recorded for this clonotype. The J gene is TRBJ1-1, the V gene TRBV2; D is perhaps TRBD1 (5 bases). V shed 1 base and J shed 1 base, with 13 bases lying between them. The CDR3 totals 16 residues. The germline gives CDR1 SNHLY, CDR2 FYNNEI. The CDR3 reads CASSEVGGWGNTEAFF. The DNA of the CDR3 is TGTGCCAGCAGTGAAGTCGGGGGATGGGGGAACACTGAAGCTTTCTTT.

This clonotype was found many times. V is TRBV25-1 and J is TRBJ1-6; 8 positions match TRBD1. Trimming at V came to 3 bases and at J to 3 bases, leaving 4 bases not matched to a gene. CDR3 length: 16 amino acids. CDR1 and CDR2 (germline): MGHDK, SYGVNS. CDR3 bases: TGTGCCAGCAGTGACGGCAGGGGGCTCTATAATTCACCCCTCCACTTT. Protein sequence: CASSDGRGLYNSPLHF.

This clonotype was observed once. The chain couples TRBV7-9 to TRBJ1-1; TRBD1 aligns across 9 bases. The trim removed 5 bases at V and 11 bases at J, leaving 12 bases unmatched. Germline CDR1 is SEHNR and CDR2 is FQNEAQ (reference sequence). The CDR3 is 14 residues long. The CDR3 DNA follows: TGTGCCAGCAGCCTAAGACGACAGGGGGTAAGGGCTTTCTTT. Translating it yields CASSLRRQGVRAFF. Looking up the rest from reference TRBV7-9 and TRBJ1-1 gives the full variable domain: DTGVSQNPRHKITKRGQNVTFRCDPISEHNRLYWYRQTLGQGPEFLTYFQNEAQLEKSRLLSDRFSAERPKGSFSTLEIQRTEQGDSAMYLCASSLRRQGVRAFFGQGTRLTVV.

This clonotype has ten or more counts. The genes are TRBV7-8 and TRBJ2-5; TRBD1 agrees at 11 bases. V was pared by 5 bases and J by 7 bases, with 12 bases of the junction left unmatched. There are 16 residues in the CDR3. Looked up from germline, CDR1 is SGHVS and CDR2 is FQNEAQ. The CDR3 loop is CASSPQTGQGALTQYF. The CDR3 bases are TGTGCCAGCAGCCCCCAGACTGGACAGGGGGCTTTGACCCAGTACTTC. Together with reference TRBV7-8 and TRBJ2-5, the CDR3 gives the full variable domain: GAGVSQSPRYKVAKRGQDVALRCDPISGHVSLFWYQQALGQGPEFLTYFQNEAQLDKSGLPSDRFFAERPEGSVSTLKIQRTQQEDSAVYLCASSPQTGQGALTQYFGPGTRLLVL.

This clonotype was counted ten times or more. DNA for the CDR3: TGTGCCAGCAGTGAAGAGACAGGGGAACCTTACGAGCAGTACTTC. This encodes CASSEETGEPYEQYF. This rearrangement joins TRBV2 to TRBJ2-7; 8 nucleotides match TRBD1. CDR3 length: 15 amino acids. The junction had 6 bases not matched to a gene; V was cut back by 1 base and J by 4 bases. Per germline, CDR1 SNHLY and CDR2 FYNNEI.

As regards this clonotype: Given a much more abundant clone one base away, this may be a read error. This rearrangement joins TRBV5-5 to TRBJ1-1; no clear D gene. The CDR3 length is 13 residues. Germline CDR1 SGHKS, CDR2 YYEKEE (reference sequence). Trimming cost V 5 bases and J 4 bases, with 12 bases left between them. Here the CDR3 DNA reads TGTGCCAGCAGAGCCCGGGTTAGCACTGAAGCTTTCTTT. This sequence encodes CASRARVSTEAFF.

In this sample, this clonotype turned up a few times. The chain is built from TRBV19 and TRBJ1-1, with D uncertain. Per the germline V gene, CDR1 is LNHDA and CDR2 is SQIVND (reference sequence). The CDR3 is 13 amino acids. Between the trimmed V and J ends, which lost 7 bases and 3 bases, there was a span of 12 bases. The DNA of the CDR3 is TGTGCCAGTAAGTCCGATTGGCACACTGAAGCTTTCTTT. Amino acids: CASKSDWHTEAFF.

This clonotype was recorded at least ten times. J is TRBJ1-2 and V is TRBV20-1; D possibly corresponds to TRBD1 (6 bases). V lost 5 bases and J 2 bases, leaving 15 bases between the germline ends. The CDR3 has 14 residues. Germline loops: CDR1 DFQATT, CDR2 SNEGSKA (reference sequence). The chain's CDR3 is CSAVQGILNYGYTF. CDR3 sequence (DNA): TGCAGTGCTGTACAGGGTATCCTCAACTATGGCTACACCTTC.

V and J are TRBV12-3 or TRBV12-4 and TRBJ2-2; weak D call: TRBD2 (6 bases). CDR3 size: 16 residues. Trimming pared 5 bases from V and 3 bases from J, leaving 16 bases between. CDR3 nucleotide sequence: TGTGCCAGCAGTCCGGGAGCGCTGTTGGACACCGGGGAGCTGTTTTTT. Its translation: CASSPGALLDTGELFF.

As concerns this clonotype: A read error may be the cause here, since a much bigger clone is one base away. The chain has TRBV7-2 and TRBJ2-5; D gene ambiguous. The CDR3 loop spans 15 amino acids. Deletions cut 1 base from V and 1 base from J, with 10 bases between. In germline, CDR1 is SGHTA, CDR2 FQGNSA. CDR3 in amino acids: CASSLGALGQETQYF. The CDR3 nucleotides are TGTGCCAGCAGCTTAGGGGCGCTGGGCCAAGAGACCCAGTACTTC.

In this sample, this clonotype turned up many times. The chain carries TRBV19 and TRBJ1-5; D perhaps matches TRBD1 (6 bases). Looked up from germline, CDR1 is LNHDA and CDR2 is SQIVND (reference sequence). CDR3 length: 14 amino acids. V dropped 8 bases and J dropped 3 bases, with 14 bases sitting between them. For the CDR3, the DNA is TGTGCCAGTGCCCGAGGGGGAGCCAATCAGCCCCAGCATTTT. Translating gives CASARGGANQPQHF. The full variable domain, completed using reference TRBV19 and TRBJ1-5, is DGGITQSPKYLFRKEGQNVTLSCEQNLNHDAMYWYRQDPGQGLRLIYYSQIVNDFQKGDIAEGYSVSREKKESFPLTVTSAQKNPTAFYLCASARGGANQPQHFGDGTRLSIL.

This clonotype appeared a few times. V and J are TRBV15 and TRBJ1-6, with TRBD1 as a possible D gene (5 bases). Germline loops: CDR1 LNHNV, CDR2 YYDKDF (reference sequence). Trimming removed 3 bases from V and 8 bases from J, with 8 bases in between. The CDR3 consists of 13 residues. CDR3 amino acids: CATSRVGDSPLHF. For the CDR3, the DNA is TGTGCCACCAGCAGGGTAGGGGATTCACCCCTCCACTTT.